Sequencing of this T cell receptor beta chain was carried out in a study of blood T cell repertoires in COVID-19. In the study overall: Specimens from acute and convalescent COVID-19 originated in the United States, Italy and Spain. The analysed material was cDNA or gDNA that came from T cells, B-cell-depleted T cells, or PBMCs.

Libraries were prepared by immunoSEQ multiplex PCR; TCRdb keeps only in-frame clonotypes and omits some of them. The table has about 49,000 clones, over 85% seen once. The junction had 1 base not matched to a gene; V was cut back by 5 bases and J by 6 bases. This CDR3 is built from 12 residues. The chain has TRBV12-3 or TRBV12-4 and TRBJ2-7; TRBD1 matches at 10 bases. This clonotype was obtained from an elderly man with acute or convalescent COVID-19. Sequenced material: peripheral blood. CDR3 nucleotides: TGTGCCAGCAGTCGGACAGGGGGCGAGCAGTACTTC. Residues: CASSRTGGEQYF.